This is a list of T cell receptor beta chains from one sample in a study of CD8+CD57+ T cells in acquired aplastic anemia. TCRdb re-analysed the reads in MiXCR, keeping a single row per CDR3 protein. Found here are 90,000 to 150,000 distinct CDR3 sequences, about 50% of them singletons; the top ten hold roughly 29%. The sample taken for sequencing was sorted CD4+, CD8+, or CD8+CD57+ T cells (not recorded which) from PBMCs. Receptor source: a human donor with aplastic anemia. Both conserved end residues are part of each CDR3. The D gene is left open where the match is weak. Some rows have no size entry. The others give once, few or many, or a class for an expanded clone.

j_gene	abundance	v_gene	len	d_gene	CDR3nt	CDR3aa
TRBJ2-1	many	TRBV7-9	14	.	TGTGCCAGCAGCAAGGGGACCTCCTACAATGAGCAGTTCTTC	CASSKGTSYNEQFF
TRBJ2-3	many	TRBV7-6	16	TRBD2	TGTGCCAGCAGCTTTAGTTTAGCGGGGAGCACAGATACGCAGTATTTT	CASSFSLAGSTDTQYF
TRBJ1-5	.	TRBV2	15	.	TGTGCCAGCAGTGAGGCCCCACGGAACGATCAGCCCCAGCATTTT	CASSEAPRNDQPQHF
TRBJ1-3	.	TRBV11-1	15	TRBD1	TGTGCCAGCAGCCGACAGGGGGCTACTGGAAACACCATATATTTT	CASSRQGATGNTIYF
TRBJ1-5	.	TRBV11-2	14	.	TGTGCCAGCAGCTCCAGCGGGCAGGGCCAGCCCCAGCATTTT	CASSSSGQGQPQHF
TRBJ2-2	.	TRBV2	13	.	TGTGCCAGCAGCAGGAGAGAGGTCGGGGAGCTGTTTTTT	CASSRREVGELFF
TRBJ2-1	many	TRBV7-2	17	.	TGTGCCAGCAGCCCCTCCGGAGGATTCTCGGGCTACAATGAGCAGTTCTTC	CASSPSGGFSGYNEQFF
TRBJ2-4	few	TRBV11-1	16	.	TGTGCCAGCAGCTTAGCCCTGGGAGTAGCCAAAAACATTCAGTACTTC	CASSLALGVAKNIQYF
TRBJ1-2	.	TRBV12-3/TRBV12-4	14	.	TGTGCCAGCAGTTACTCGGAGGGTTACTATGGCTACACCTTC	CASSYSEGYYGYTF
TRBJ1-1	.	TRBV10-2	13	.	TGCGCCAGCAGTACTAAAAGGAACACTGAAGCTTTCTTT	CASSTKRNTEAFF
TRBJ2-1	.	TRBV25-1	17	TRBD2	TGTGCCAGCTCACTAATAGCGGGGGCAGAGTCTCACAATGAGCAGTTCTTC	CASSLIAGAESHNEQFF
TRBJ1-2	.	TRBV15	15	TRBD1	TGTGCCACCAGCAGAGATGGGACAGTTTTCTATGGCTACACCTTC	CATSRDGTVFYGYTF
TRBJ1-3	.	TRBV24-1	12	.	TGTGCCACCAGTGATTTCGGAAACACCATATATTTT	CATSDFGNTIYF
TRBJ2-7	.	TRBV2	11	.	TGTGCCAGCAGTCCAAAGTACGAGCAGTACTTC	CASSPKYEQYF
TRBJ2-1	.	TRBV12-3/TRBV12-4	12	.	TGTGCCAGCAGCAAAGGGACGGGTGAGCAGTTCTTC	CASSKGTGEQFF
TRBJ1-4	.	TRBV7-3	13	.	TGTGCCAGCAGCTTAACCCCGTATGAAAAACTGTTTTTT	CASSLTPYEKLFF
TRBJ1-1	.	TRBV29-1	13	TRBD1	TGCAGCGTTGAAGGAGGGGACAGCCCTGAAGCTTTCTTT	CSVEGGDSPEAFF
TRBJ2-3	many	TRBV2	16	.	TGTGCCAGCATACAGTTGAGGGGGGGATATAATGTTACGCAGTATTTT	CASIQLRGGYNVTQYF
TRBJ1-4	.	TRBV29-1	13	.	TGCAGCGTCAAGACAGGTGGTAATGAAAAACTGTTTTTT	CSVKTGGNEKLFF
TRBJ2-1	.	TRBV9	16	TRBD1	TGTGCCAGCAGCGAAGTACCGGGACAGGGGGGCGGTGAGCAGTTCTTC	CASSEVPGQGGGEQFF
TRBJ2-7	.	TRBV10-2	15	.	TGCGCCAGCACCCGGACAGGGGGGACTAGCGACGAGCAGTACTTC	CASTRTGGTSDEQYF
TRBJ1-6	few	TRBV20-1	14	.	TGCAGTGCTAGTTGGAGGGATTGGGATTCACCCCTCCACTTT	CSASWRDWDSPLHF
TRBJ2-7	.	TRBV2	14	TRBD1	TGTGCCAGCAGTTGGGACAGGAGCTCCTACGAGCAGTGCTTC	CASSWDRSSYEQCF
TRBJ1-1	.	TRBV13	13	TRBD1	TGTGCCAGCAGCTTAGGGCCGACAGGGCTAGCTTTCTTT	CASSLGPTGLAFF
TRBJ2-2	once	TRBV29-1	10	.	TGCAGCAGTTTTACCGGGGAGCTGTTTTTT	CSSFTGELFF
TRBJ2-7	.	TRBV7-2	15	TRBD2	TGTGCCAGCAGACTGACTAGCGGGAGCTCTTACGAGCAGTACTTC	CASRLTSGSSYEQYF